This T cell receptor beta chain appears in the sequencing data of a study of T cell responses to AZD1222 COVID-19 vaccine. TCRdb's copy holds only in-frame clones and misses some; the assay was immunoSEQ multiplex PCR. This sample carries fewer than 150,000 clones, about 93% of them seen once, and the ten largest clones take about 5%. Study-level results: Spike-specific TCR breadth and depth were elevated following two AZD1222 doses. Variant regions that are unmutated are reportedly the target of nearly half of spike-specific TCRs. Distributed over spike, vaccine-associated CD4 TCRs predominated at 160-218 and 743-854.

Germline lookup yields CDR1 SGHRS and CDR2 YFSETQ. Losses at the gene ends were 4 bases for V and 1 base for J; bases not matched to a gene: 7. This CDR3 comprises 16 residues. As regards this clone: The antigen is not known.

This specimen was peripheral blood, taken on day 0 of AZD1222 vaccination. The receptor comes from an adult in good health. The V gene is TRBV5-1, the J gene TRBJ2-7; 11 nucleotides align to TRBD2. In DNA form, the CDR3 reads TGCGCCAGCAGCGCTGGGGGGACTAGCGGATCCTACGAGCAGTACTTC. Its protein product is CASSAGGTSGSYEQYF.